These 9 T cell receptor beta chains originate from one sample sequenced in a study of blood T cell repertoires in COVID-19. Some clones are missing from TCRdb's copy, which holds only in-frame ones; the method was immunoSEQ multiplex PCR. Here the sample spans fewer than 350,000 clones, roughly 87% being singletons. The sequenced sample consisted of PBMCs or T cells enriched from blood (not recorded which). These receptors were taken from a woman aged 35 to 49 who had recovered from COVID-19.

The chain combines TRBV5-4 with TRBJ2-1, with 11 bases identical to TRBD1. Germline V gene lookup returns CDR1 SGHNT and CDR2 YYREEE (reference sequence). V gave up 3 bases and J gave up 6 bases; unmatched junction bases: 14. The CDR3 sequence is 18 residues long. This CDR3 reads CASSSAQARDRGANEQFF. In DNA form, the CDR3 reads TGTGCCAGCAGCTCTGCCCAAGCTCGGGACAGGGGGGCCAATGAGCAGTTCTTC. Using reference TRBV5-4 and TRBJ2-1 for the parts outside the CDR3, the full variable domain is ETGVTQSPTHLIKTRGQQVTLRCSSQSGHNTVSWYQQALGQGPQFIFQYYREEENGRGNFPPRFSGLQFPNYSSELNVNALELDDSALYLCASSSAQARDRGANEQFFGPGTRLTVL.

The CDR3 bases are TGTGCCACCAGTGACGGACTAGGCCTAGTAGCTGAGCAGTTCTTC. This codes for CATSDGLGLVAEQFF. This chain joins TRBV24-1 and TRBJ2-1; TRBD2 aligns across 7 bases. The CDR3 spans 15 residues. Trimming took 4 bases from V and 9 from J; bases not matched to a gene: 11. Per germline, CDR1 KGHDR and CDR2 SFDVKD.

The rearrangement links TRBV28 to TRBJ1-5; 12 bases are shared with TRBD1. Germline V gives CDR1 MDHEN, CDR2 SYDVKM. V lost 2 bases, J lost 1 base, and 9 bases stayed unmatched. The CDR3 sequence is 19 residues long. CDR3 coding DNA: TGTGCCAGCAGTTTACCGAACCGGGACAGGGGGCTGAGCAATCAGCCCCAGCATTTT. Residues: CASSLPNRDRGLSNQPQHF.

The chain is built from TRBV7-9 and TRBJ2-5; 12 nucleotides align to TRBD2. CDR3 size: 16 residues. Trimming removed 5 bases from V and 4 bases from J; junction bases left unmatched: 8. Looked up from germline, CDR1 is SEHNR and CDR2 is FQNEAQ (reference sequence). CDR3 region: CASSPRLAGDRETQYF. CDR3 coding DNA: TGTGCCAGCAGCCCCCGACTAGCGGGGGACCGAGAGACCCAGTACTTC.

The CDR3 region is CSAGGQGITEAFF. As DNA, the CDR3 is TGCAGCGCCGGAGGTCAGGGGATCACTGAAGCTTTCTTT. The rearrangement uses TRBV29-1 and TRBJ1-1; D is perhaps TRBD1 (6 bases). The V gene lost 7 bases and the J gene lost 4 bases, with 16 bases spanning the gap. Germline CDR1 is SQVTM and CDR2 is ANQGSEA. This CDR3 contains 13 residues.

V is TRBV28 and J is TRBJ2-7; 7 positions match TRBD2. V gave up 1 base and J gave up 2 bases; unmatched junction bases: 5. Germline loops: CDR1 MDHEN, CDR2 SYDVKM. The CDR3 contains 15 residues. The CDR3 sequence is CASSLFAGDTYEQYF. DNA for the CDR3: TGTGCCAGCAGTTTATTTGCGGGAGATACCTACGAGCAGTACTTC.

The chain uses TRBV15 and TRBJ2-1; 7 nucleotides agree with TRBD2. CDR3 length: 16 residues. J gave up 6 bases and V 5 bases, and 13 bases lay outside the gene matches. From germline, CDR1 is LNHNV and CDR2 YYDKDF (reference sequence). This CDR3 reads CATSRLREEVGNEQFF. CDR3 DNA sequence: TGTGCCACCAGCCGATTACGGGAGGAGGTTGGCAATGAGCAGTTCTTC.

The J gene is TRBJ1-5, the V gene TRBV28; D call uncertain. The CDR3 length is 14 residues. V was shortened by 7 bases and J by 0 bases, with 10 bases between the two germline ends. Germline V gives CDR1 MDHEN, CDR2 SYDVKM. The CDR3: CASTLRYSNQPQHF. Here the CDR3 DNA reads TGTGCCAGCACCCTTCGGTATAGCAATCAGCCCCAGCATTTT.

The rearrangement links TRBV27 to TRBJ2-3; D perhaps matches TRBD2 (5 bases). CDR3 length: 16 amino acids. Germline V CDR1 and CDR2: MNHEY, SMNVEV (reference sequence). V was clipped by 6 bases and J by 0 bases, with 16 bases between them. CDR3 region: CASSKLLASSTDTQYF. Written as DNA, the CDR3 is TGTGCCAGCAGCAAACTTTTAGCGTCGAGCACAGATACGCAGTATTTT.